These 26 T cell receptor beta chains were all obtained from the same sample, sequenced in a study of OX40 agonist ivuxolimab in advanced cancers. Assay: immunoSEQ multiplex PCR; the TCRdb copy retains only in-frame clones and omits some. This table holds about 100,000 clones, around 90% found once. The sample was CD4+ or CD8+ T cells sorted from blood, taken in a trial of the OX40 agonist ivuxolimab. Receptors were obtained from an adult with an advanced solid tumor such as melanoma, head and neck, liver or kidney cancer.

V and J are TRBV7-8 and TRBJ2-1; D is possibly TRBD2 (6 bases). This CDR3 has 16 residues. Trimming cost V 1 base and J 7 bases, with 17 bases left between them. CDR1 and CDR2 from the germline V gene are SGHVS and FQNEAQ. CDR3 DNA: TGTGCCAGCAGCTTAGAGACGGGAGTGTTCCTGAATGAGCAGTTCTTC. Translation gives CASSLETGVFLNEQFF. Drawing the rest from reference TRBV7-8 and TRBJ2-1, the complete variable domain is GAGVSQSPRYKVAKRGQDVALRCDPISGHVSLFWYQQALGQGPEFLTYFQNEAQLDKSGLPSDRFFAERPEGSVSTLKIQRTQQEDSAVYLCASSLETGVFLNEQFFGPGTRLTVL.

The chain links TRBV2 to TRBJ1-5, with TRBD1 matching over 7 bases. The CDR3 covers 14 residues. The V and J ends lost 6 bases and 2 bases, in that order; junction bases with no gene match: 4. From germline, CDR1 is SNHLY and CDR2 FYNNEI. This chain's CDR3 is CASRDRVGNQPQHF. In DNA, the CDR3 is TGTGCCAGCAGAGACAGGGTAGGCAATCAGCCCCAGCATTTT. Drawing the rest from reference TRBV2 and TRBJ1-5, the complete variable domain is EPEVTQTPSHQVTQMGQEVILRCVPISNHLYFYWYRQILGQKVEFLVSFYNNEISEKSEIFDDQFSVERPDGSNFTLKIRSTKLEDSAMYFCASRDRVGNQPQHFGDGTRLSIL.

The V call is TRBV5-8, the J call TRBJ2-4; no definite D call. The V gene lost 2 bases and the J gene lost 7 bases, with 13 bases spanning the gap. The CDR3 length is 14 residues. The V gene's germline CDR1 is SGHTS and CDR2 YDEGEE. As DNA, the CDR3 is TGTGCCAGCAGCTTTGTGGGCCAAGGGAACATTCAGTACTTC. Protein product: CASSFVGQGNIQYF.

This rearrangement joins TRBV5-1 to TRBJ2-1; D perhaps matches TRBD2 (6 bases). This CDR3 has 17 amino acids. CDR1 SGHRS and CDR2 YFSETQ come from the germline V gene. Between the trimmed V and J ends, which lost 4 bases and 7 bases, there was a span of 24 bases. The CDR3 here is CASSVGLYDPGENEQFF. In nucleotides, the CDR3 is TGCGCCAGCAGCGTTGGACTATATGATCCCGGGGAGAATGAGCAGTTCTTC.

This chain joins TRBV9 and TRBJ2-1; perhaps D is TRBD1 or TRBD2 (5 bases each). The CDR3 totals 15 residues. Between the trimmed V and J ends, which lost 4 bases and 5 bases, there was a span of 16 bases. CDR1 SGDLS and CDR2 YYNGEE come from the germline V gene. The CDR3 reads CASSPDLGANNEQFF. The DNA for the CDR3 is TGTGCCAGCAGCCCCGACCTCGGGGCAAACAATGAGCAGTTCTTC.

The V gene is TRBV7-6, the J gene TRBJ2-5; 8 bases are a match to TRBD1. The V gene end was trimmed by 5 bases and the J gene end by 5 bases; junction bases not matched to a gene: 4. CDR3 size: 13 residues. Germline V gene lookup returns CDR1 SGHVS and CDR2 FNYEAQ. CDR3 bases: TGTGCCAGCAGCGTGGACAGGGAGGAGACCCAGTACTTC. It codes for CASSVDREETQYF.

The chain is built from TRBV6-5 and TRBJ1-4; no firm D call. This CDR3 spans 14 amino acids. The V and J ends lost 0 bases and 12 bases respectively, with 14 bases between them. Per the germline V gene, CDR1 is MNHEY and CDR2 is SVGAGI. The CDR3 sequence is CASSYSGSSVQLFF. The CDR3 DNA is TGTGCCAGCAGTTACTCCGGGTCGTCCGTTCAACTGTTTTTT.

The J gene is TRBJ2-1, the V gene TRBV28, with TRBD2 identical over 7 bases. The CDR3 consists of 15 residues. The V gene's germline CDR1 is MDHEN and CDR2 SYDVKM. The ends lost 2 bases at V and 6 bases at J; junction bases unmatched: 7. CDR3 loop: CASSLAGGRANEQFF. The DNA of the CDR3 is TGTGCCAGCAGTTTAGCCGGAGGGAGGGCCAATGAGCAGTTCTTC.

This CDR3 is CASSVSGQTFGETQYF. The CDR3, as DNA: TGTGCCAGCTCTGTTTCGGGACAGACGTTCGGGGAGACCCAGTACTTC. The chain has TRBV18 and TRBJ2-5; 7 bases line up with TRBD1. The V segment lost 6 bases and the J segment 5 bases; nucleotides outside the gene matches: 15. Germline CDR1 and CDR2: KGHSH and LQKENI. The CDR3 is 16 amino acids.

The chain joins TRBV5-4 to TRBJ2-1; maybe TRBD2 (5 bases). CDR3 size: 16 residues. Trimming took off 4 bases at V and 0 bases at J, with 14 bases between the two ends. Germline loops: CDR1 SGHNT, CDR2 YYREEE (reference sequence). The CDR3 region is CASSTKLGSSYNEQFF. CDR3 bases: TGTGCCAGCAGCACGAAACTGGGGAGCTCCTACAATGAGCAGTTCTTC.

This clone was observed a single time. The rearrangement joins TRBV20-1 to TRBJ2-5; unclear D gene. The germline V gene encodes CDR1 DFQATT and CDR2 SNEGSKA (reference sequence). This CDR3 is 11 amino acids long. The germline V and J ends were trimmed by 2 bases and 4 bases, with 5 bases remaining between them. The CDR3 region has the DNA TGCAGTGCTAGAAGTTCAGAGACCCAGTACTTC. It codes for CSARSSETQYF.

This sequence joins TRBV11-2 and TRBJ2-7, with no clear D. The V end lost 3 bases, the J end lost 0 bases, and 15 bases lay between the germline ends. This CDR3 contains 16 residues. CDR1 and CDR2 (germline): SGHAT, FQNNGV. The CDR3 coding sequence is TGTGCCAGCAGCTTGCGGTCAGGAACCAGCTCCTACGAGCAGTACTTC. The encoded protein is CASSLRSGTSSYEQYF.

The J gene is TRBJ2-3, the V gene TRBV4-3; tentative D call: TRBD2 (5 bases). Per germline, CDR1 LGHNA and CDR2 YSLEER. The CDR3 sequence is 16 residues long. The V gene lost 3 bases and the J gene lost 0 bases, with 13 bases spanning the gap. CDR3 region: CASSQRGASSTDTQYF. The CDR3 DNA follows: TGCGCCAGCAGCCAGAGAGGTGCTAGCAGCACAGATACGCAGTATTTT.

The chain employs TRBV18 and TRBJ2-3; possible D gene TRBD2, 6 bases. Germline-derived CDR1 and CDR2 are KGHSH and LQKENI. The V end was cut by 5 bases, the J end by 6 bases, with 12 bases between. CDR3 size: 13 residues. Here the CDR3 DNA reads TGTGCCAGCTCAACATCAGGAGGGGATACGCAGTATTTT. Residues: CASSTSGGDTQYF.

This chain uses TRBV20-1 with TRBJ2-5; D gene ambiguous. CDR1 DFQATT and CDR2 SNEGSKA come from the germline V gene (reference sequence). The CDR3 extends over 11 amino acids. Trimming removed 5 bases at V and 6 bases at J, with 10 bases between. Here the CDR3 DNA reads TGCAGTGCTGGCTATCAGAAGACCCAGTACTTC. Translated, it gives CSAGYQKTQYF.

V usage is TRBV2 and J usage is TRBJ2-3; 7 bases match TRBD1. Germline V gene lookup returns CDR1 SNHLY and CDR2 FYNNEI. The junction had 13 bases not matched to a gene; V was cut back by 5 bases and J by 2 bases. This CDR3 has 17 residues. This chain's CDR3 is CASSQQGTGVATDTQYF. CDR3 in DNA: TGTGCCAGCAGTCAACAGGGAACAGGGGTCGCCACAGATACGCAGTATTTT.

The genes are TRBV19 and TRBJ1-1; unclear D gene. This CDR3 region has 13 residues. V lost 6 bases, J lost 0 bases, and 8 bases lay in between. Germline V gene sequence: CDR1 LNHDA, CDR2 SQIVND (reference sequence). CDR3 nucleotides: TGTGCCAGTAGGTACAGAGTGAACACTGAAGCTTTCTTT. This translates into CASRYRVNTEAFF.

This chain uses TRBV4-3 with TRBJ2-5; D gene uncertain. The better agreement between TRBJ2-7 and the DNA end casts doubt on the J call. Germline CDR1 LGHNA, CDR2 YSLEER. There are 13 residues in the CDR3. The CDR3 DNA reads as TGCGCCAGCAGCCACCAAATTTCCTACGAGCAGTACTTC. Amino acids: CASSHQISYEQYF.

The V gene is TRBV7-3, the J gene TRBJ1-2; D might be TRBD1 (5 bases). Per the germline V gene, CDR1 is SGHTA and CDR2 is FQGTGA. V lost 5 bases to trimming and J lost 8 bases, with 21 bases between them. The CDR3 totals 15 residues. The CDR3 nucleotides are TGTGCCAGCAGCCGCACCGGGGGAAGATTAGAAGGCTACACCTTC. The encoded protein is CASSRTGGRLEGYTF. The full variable domain, with the rest looked up from reference TRBV7-3 and TRBJ1-2, is GAGVSQTPSNKVTEKGKYVELRCDPISGHTALYWYRQSLGQGPEFLIYFQGTGAADDSGLPNDRFFAVRPEGSVSTLKIQRTERGDSAVYLCASSRTGGRLEGYTFGSGTRLTVV.

The chain recombines TRBV9 with TRBJ2-5, with D unresolved. The CDR3 length is 13 residues. Between the trimmed V and J ends, which lost 1 base and 2 bases, there was a span of 6 bases. In germline, CDR1 is SGDLS, CDR2 YYNGEE. The CDR3 is CASSVSEQETQYF. The CDR3 bases are TGTGCCAGCAGCGTATCAGAACAAGAGACCCAGTACTTC.

The V and J genes are TRBV30 and TRBJ2-1, with D perhaps matching TRBD2 (7 bases). The CDR3 is 13 residues long. In germline, CDR1 is GTSNPN, CDR2 SVGIG (reference sequence). The V gene lost 5 bases and the J gene lost 5 bases, with 13 bases spanning the gap. The CDR3 spells CAWFRGGDNEQFF. As DNA, the CDR3 is TGTGCCTGGTTCCGAGGGGGGGACAATGAGCAGTTCTTC.

The V gene is TRBV7-2, the J gene TRBJ1-1; D unclear. Trimming stripped 4 bases from V and 5 bases from J, with 14 bases between. The length of the CDR3 is 14 residues. The V gene's germline CDR1 is SGHTA and CDR2 FQGNSA. The CDR3 DNA follows: TGTGCCAGCAGCTCCGTGGCTTTAGGGACTGAAGCTTTCTTT. Residues: CASSSVALGTEAFF.

The V gene is TRBV7-2, the J gene TRBJ2-7, with 11 bases matching TRBD1. The CDR3 length is 15 residues. CDR1 SGHTA and CDR2 FQGNSA come from the germline V gene. The ends lost 5 bases at V and 6 bases at J; junction bases unmatched: 9. The CDR3, as DNA: TGTGCCAGCAGCCCGCCCGGGACAGGGGGGTCCGAGCAGTACTTC. Its translation is CASSPPGTGGSEQYF.

The chain carries TRBV18 and TRBJ2-7; 11 nucleotides align to TRBD2. Germline trimming cut 4 bases from V and 4 bases from J; bases unmatched to any gene: 6. Germline V lookup: CDR1 KGHSH, CDR2 LQKENI. The CDR3 is 15 residues long. The CDR3 DNA follows: TGTGCCAGCTCACTTTCGACTAGCGGGGAGTACGAGCAGTACTTC. This encodes CASSLSTSGEYEQYF.

The chain uses TRBV19 and TRBJ2-1; D remains unclear. There are 15 residues in the CDR3. CDR1 LNHDA and CDR2 SQIVND come from the germline V gene (reference sequence). The ends were cut back, 5 bases at V and 2 bases at J, with 13 bases in the middle. CDR3 residues: CASSPRKATYNEQFF. The CDR3 DNA reads TGTGCCAGTAGTCCCCGAAAGGCCACCTACAATGAGCAGTTCTTC.

A remark on this clone: A read error may produce the germline difference seen at one junction end. V gene TRBV7-7 combines with J gene TRBJ2-2; no reliable D call. The germline V gene encodes CDR1 SSHAT and CDR2 FNYEAQ (reference sequence). There are 15 residues in the CDR3. CDR3 region: CASSVDVGNTGELFF. CDR3 nucleotides: TGTGCTAGCAGCGTCGACGTCGGGAACACCGGGGAGCTGTTTTTT. Full variable domain (missing parts from reference TRBV7-7 and TRBJ2-2): GAGVSQSPRYKVTKRGQDVTLRCDPISSHATLYWYQQALGQGPEFLTYFNYEAQPDKSGLPSDRFSAERPEGSISTLTIQRTEQRDSAMYRCASSVDVGNTGELFFGEGSRLTVL.